Shown below are 22 T cell receptor beta chains from a single sample sequenced in a study of blood T cell repertoires in COVID-19. Some clones are missing from TCRdb's copy, which holds only in-frame ones; the method was immunoSEQ multiplex PCR. Of fewer than 350,000 clones listed, more than 80% are singletons. The specimen was peripheral blood. These receptors all stem from a woman aged 25-40 years with COVID-19, enrolled during active disease.

The chain recombines TRBV28 with TRBJ2-1; TRBD2 matches 13 bases. After removal of 6 bases from V and 6 bases from J, the junction contained 14 bases not matched to a gene. CDR3 size: 18 residues. Looked up from germline, CDR1 is MDHEN and CDR2 is SYDVKM. The CDR3 spells CASSPGTSGTGITNEQFF. CDR3 DNA: TGTGCCAGCAGCCCCGGGACTAGCGGGACGGGGATAACCAATGAGCAGTTCTTC. Drawing the rest from reference TRBV28 and TRBJ2-1, the complete variable domain is DVKVTQSSRYLVKRTGEKVFLECVQDMDHENMFWYRQDPGLGLRLIYFSYDVKMKEKGDIPEGYSVSREKKERFSLILESASTNQTSMYLCASSPGTSGTGITNEQFFGPGTRLTVL.

This chain links TRBV7-8 with TRBJ2-7; 7 bases are shared with TRBD1. This CDR3 has 15 amino acids. The V gene end was trimmed by 5 bases and the J gene end by 2 bases; junction bases not matched to a gene: 9. The germline gives CDR1 SGHVS, CDR2 FQNEAQ. This CDR3 is CASSPPGTAAYEQYF. The CDR3 DNA follows: TGTGCCAGCAGCCCACCCGGGACAGCCGCCTACGAGCAGTACTTC.

The rearrangement links TRBV5-1 to TRBJ1-6, with D uncertain. Trimming cost V 0 bases and J 8 bases, with 12 bases left between them. The CDR3 spans 15 residues. Per germline, CDR1 SGHRS and CDR2 YFSETQ. The CDR3 region is CASSLDRQIHSPLHF. The CDR3 DNA is TGCGCCAGCAGCTTGGACCGCCAGATCCATTCACCCCTCCACTTT.

V is TRBV7-8 and J is TRBJ1-2; TRBD1 aligns across 8 bases. With V trimmed by 5 bases and J by 5 bases, 13 bases remained unmatched. From germline, CDR1 is SGHVS and CDR2 FQNEAQ. This CDR3 has 16 amino acids. CDR3 loop: CASSPRVDRVWYGYTF. The CDR3 nucleotides read TGTGCCAGCAGCCCGAGGGTGGACAGGGTGTGGTATGGCTACACCTTC. Combining the CDR3 with reference TRBV7-8 and TRBJ1-2 gives the whole variable domain GAGVSQSPRYKVAKRGQDVALRCDPISGHVSLFWYQQALGQGPEFLTYFQNEAQLDKSGLPSDRFFAERPEGSVSTLKIQRTQQEDSAVYLCASSPRVDRVWYGYTFGSGTRLTVV.

This clone was counted a few times. Other nucleotide sequences in the sample specify the same CDR3. The gene calls are TRBV5-1 and TRBJ1-4; perhaps TRBD1 as D (6 bases). The CDR3 is made up of 14 amino acids. In germline, CDR1 is SGHRS, CDR2 YFSETQ. Trimming pared 0 bases from V and 8 bases from J, leaving 11 bases between. CDR3 amino acids: CASSLGATGEKLFF. In nucleotides, the CDR3 is TGCGCCAGCAGCTTGGGGGCGACAGGCGAAAAACTGTTTTTT.

The chain recombines TRBV30 with TRBJ1-3; maybe TRBD1 (6 bases). CDR1 is GTSNPN, CDR2 SVGIG, per germline (reference sequence). V lost 2 bases and J 0 bases, leaving 8 bases between the germline ends. The CDR3 runs 14 residues. This CDR3 is CAWSRGGSGNTIYF. The CDR3 coding sequence is TGTGCCTGGAGTAGAGGGGGCTCTGGAAACACCATATATTTT.

This clone occurred once. The J gene is TRBJ1-1, the V gene TRBV4-1; no clear D gene. This CDR3 contains 15 residues. From germline, CDR1 is MGHRA and CDR2 YSYEKL. V was trimmed by 0 bases and J by 6 bases, leaving 14 bases between them. The CDR3 bases are TGCGCCAGCAGCCAAGATCGGGTGAGCGGGCCTGAAGCTTTCTTT. This translates into CASSQDRVSGPEAFF.

The J gene is TRBJ2-7, the V gene TRBV24-1, with TRBD1 matching over 8 bases. The CDR3 sequence is 15 residues long. The trim removed 4 bases at V and 5 bases at J, leaving 9 bases unmatched. Germline-derived CDR1 and CDR2 are KGHDR and SFDVKD. CDR3 sequence: CATSEAGTGIHEQYF. The CDR3 DNA follows: TGTGCCACCAGTGAAGCCGGGACAGGTATCCACGAGCAGTACTTC.

The V and J genes are TRBV19 and TRBJ2-3, with D possibly being TRBD2 (5 bases). Trimming took off 6 bases at V and 2 bases at J, with 15 bases between the two ends. Germline CDR1 and CDR2: LNHDA and SQIVND (reference sequence). The CDR3 runs 15 residues. The DNA of the CDR3 is TGTGCCAGTAGGCCAAGCGGACCCCCCACAGATACGCAGTATTTT. This codes for CASRPSGPPTDTQYF.

The V and J genes are TRBV29-1 and TRBJ1-2; 7 nucleotides align to TRBD1. V lost 2 bases and J lost 1; bases outside the gene matches: 1. In germline, CDR1 is SQVTM, CDR2 ANQGSEA. The length of the CDR3 is 13 residues. For the CDR3, the DNA is TGCAGCGTTGAACAGGGGGGTAACTATGGCTACACCTTC. It specifies CSVEQGGNYGYTF.

The chain joins TRBV5-5 to TRBJ1-4; tentatively, D is TRBD1 (6 bases). The CDR3 spans 15 residues. Germline CDR1 reads SGHKS; CDR2 reads YYEKEE (reference sequence). Trimming took 4 bases from V and 8 from J, leaving 18 bases between them. DNA for the CDR3: TGTGCCAGCAGCCCTGGGACACCAAACGGGGAAAAACTGTTTTTT. Translated, it gives CASSPGTPNGEKLFF.

The chain couples TRBV6-5 to TRBJ1-1; the match to TRBD1 covers 7 bases. V lost 0 bases and J lost 5; bases outside the gene matches: 6. The CDR3 spans 15 residues. CDR1 and CDR2 (germline): MNHEY, SVGAGI. The CDR3 loop is CASSYSRGLETEAFF. The DNA of the CDR3 is TGTGCCAGCAGTTACTCGAGGGGGCTCGAAACTGAAGCTTTCTTT.

The gene calls are TRBV11-3 and TRBJ2-1; TRBD2 agrees at 7 bases. J lost 5 bases, V lost 3 bases, and 10 bases had no gene match. This CDR3 has 16 residues. The germline V gene has CDR1 SGHNT and CDR2 YENEEA. CDR3 sequence: CASSFAGVGVNNEQFF. For the CDR3, the DNA is TGTGCCAGCAGCTTCGCGGGGGTGGGGGTGAACAATGAGCAGTTCTTC.

The gene calls are TRBV11-3 and TRBJ2-1, with D uncertain. With 1 base removed from V and 0 bases from J, the gap between germline ends came to 7 bases. Germline CDR1 SGHNT, CDR2 YENEEA. This CDR3 has 15 residues. The CDR3 DNA sequence: TGTGCCAGCAGCTTAGGACGGAGCTCCTACAATGAGCAGTTCTTC. Translating gives CASSLGRSSYNEQFF.

As DNA, the CDR3 is TGCGCCAGCCTTTATAGACACCATTTAGCCAAAAACATTCAGTACTTC. Translating it yields CASLYRHHLAKNIQYF. The chain joins TRBV5-1 to TRBJ2-4; D unclear. V lost 7 bases to trimming and J lost 0 bases, with 17 bases between them. CDR1 is SGHRS and CDR2 is YFSETQ in the germline V gene. This CDR3 is built from 16 residues.

The rearrangement links TRBV4-1 to TRBJ1-5; a possible D gene is TRBD1 (5 bases). Trimming took 0 bases from V and 3 from J, leaving 9 bases between them. The germline CDR1 and CDR2 sequences are MGHRA and YSYEKL. CDR3 size: 15 residues. The CDR3 region is CASSQDPRANQPQHF. The CDR3 nucleotides read TGCGCCAGCAGCCAAGATCCCAGGGCCAATCAGCCCCAGCATTTT.

The rearrangement uses TRBV28 and TRBJ1-1, with D perhaps matching TRBD1 (6 bases). V lost 2 bases and J 6 bases, leaving 13 bases between the germline ends. Germline CDR1 reads MDHEN; CDR2 reads SYDVKM. The CDR3 sequence is 14 residues long. In DNA, the CDR3 is TGTGCCAGCAGTTTACCAGGGGTCCCCGCTGAAGCTTTCTTT. Its translation is CASSLPGVPAEAFF.

The rearrangement links TRBV28 to TRBJ2-7; 7 nucleotides align to TRBD1. The V gene end was trimmed by 3 bases and the J gene end by 3 bases; junction bases not matched to a gene: 8. Germline CDR1 and CDR2: MDHEN and SYDVKM. The CDR3 spans 15 residues. The CDR3 DNA follows: TGTGCCAGCAGTTTCGGCAGGGGGTTGTACTACGAGCAGTACTTC. Protein sequence: CASSFGRGLYYEQYF.

This clone appeared a single time. The CDR3 coding sequence is TGCGCCAGCAGCCAAGATATAAGACTGCTTAGTGGCTACACCTTC. This encodes CASSQDIRLLSGYTF. The rearrangement uses TRBV4-3 and TRBJ1-2, with D unresolved. Germline loops: CDR1 LGHNA, CDR2 YSLEER. The V end lost 0 bases, the J end lost 7 bases, and 15 bases lay between the germline ends. This CDR3 comprises 15 residues.

This clone appeared once. The rearrangement uses TRBV15 and TRBJ2-5; maybe TRBD2 (5 bases). Deletions cut 0 bases from V and 7 bases from J, with 9 bases between. CDR3 length: 13 amino acids. CDR1 and CDR2 from the germline V gene are LNHNV and YYDKDF (reference sequence). The DNA of the CDR3 is TGTGCCACCAGCAGAGATGAAGAGGGGACCCAGTACTTC. This gives the protein CATSRDEEGTQYF.

The J gene is TRBJ2-2, the V gene TRBV9; 11 nucleotides line up with TRBD1. The junction had 8 bases not matched to a gene; V was cut back by 3 bases and J by 7 bases. The CDR3 is 16 residues long. Germline CDR1 is SGDLS and CDR2 is YYNGEE. The CDR3 DNA follows: TGTGCCAGCAGCGGCTTCGGACAGGGGGCAATCGGGGAGCTGTTTTTT. This codes for CASSGFGQGAIGELFF.

The gene calls are TRBV18 and TRBJ1-5, with 10 bases lining up with TRBD1. The germline V gene has CDR1 KGHSH and CDR2 LQKENI. This CDR3 has 15 residues. V lost 5 bases and J lost 3; bases outside the gene matches: 4. The CDR3: CASSSTGGYNQPQHF. CDR3 coding DNA: TGTGCCAGCTCATCGACAGGGGGCTACAATCAGCCCCAGCATTTT.